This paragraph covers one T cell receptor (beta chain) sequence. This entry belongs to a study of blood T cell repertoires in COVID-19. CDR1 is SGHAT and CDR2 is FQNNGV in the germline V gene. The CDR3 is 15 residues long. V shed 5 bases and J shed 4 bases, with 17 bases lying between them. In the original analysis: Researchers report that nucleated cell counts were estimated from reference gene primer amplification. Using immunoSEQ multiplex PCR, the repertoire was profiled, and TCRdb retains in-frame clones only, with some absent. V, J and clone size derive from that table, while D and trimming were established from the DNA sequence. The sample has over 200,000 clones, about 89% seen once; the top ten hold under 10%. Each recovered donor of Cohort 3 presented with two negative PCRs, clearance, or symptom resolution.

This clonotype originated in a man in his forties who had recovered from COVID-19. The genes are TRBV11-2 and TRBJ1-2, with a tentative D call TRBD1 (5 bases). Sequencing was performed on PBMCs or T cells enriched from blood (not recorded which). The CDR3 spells CASSPSSGTLYGYTF. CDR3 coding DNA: TGTGCCAGCAGCCCATCCTCCGGGACTCTCTATGGCTACACCTTC.